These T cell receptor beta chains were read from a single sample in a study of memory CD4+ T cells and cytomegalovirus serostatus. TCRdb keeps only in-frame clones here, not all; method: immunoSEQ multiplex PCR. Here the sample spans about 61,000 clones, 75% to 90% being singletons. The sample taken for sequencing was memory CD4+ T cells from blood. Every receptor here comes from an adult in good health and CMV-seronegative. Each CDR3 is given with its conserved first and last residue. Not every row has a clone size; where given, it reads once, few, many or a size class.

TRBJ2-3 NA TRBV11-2 CAIRTSGRSSDTQYF
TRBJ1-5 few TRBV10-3 CAISELGDNQPQHF
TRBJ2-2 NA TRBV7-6 CASSLTENTGELFF
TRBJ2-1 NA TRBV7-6 CASSFVNRDNEQFF
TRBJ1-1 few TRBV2 CASSAFGTEAFF
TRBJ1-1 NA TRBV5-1 CASSLTAYRSNTEAFF
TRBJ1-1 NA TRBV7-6 CASSSPGRGAFF
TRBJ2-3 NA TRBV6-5 CASSLGQGDTQYF
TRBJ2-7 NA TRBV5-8 CASSSRRGWKQYF
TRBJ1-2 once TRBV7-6 CASSSNTGGKNYGYTF
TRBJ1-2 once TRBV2 CASSEGDRGRGYTF
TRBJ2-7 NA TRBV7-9 CASSLAWDRGAYEQYF
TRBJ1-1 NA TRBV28 CASSLGGGNTEAFF
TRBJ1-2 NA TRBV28 CASSPRQYLYGYTF
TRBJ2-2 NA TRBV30 CAWRKDRGAGELFF
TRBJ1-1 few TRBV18 CASSPGLRDTEAFF
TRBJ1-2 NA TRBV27 CASSPQGIGGYTF
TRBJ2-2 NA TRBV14 CASSQAMARSGELFF
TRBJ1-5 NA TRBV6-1 CASSPTDRQPQHF
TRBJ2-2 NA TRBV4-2 CASSQVSVTGGHGELFF
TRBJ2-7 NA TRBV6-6 CASSYRVHF
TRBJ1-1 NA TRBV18 CASSPSRQLNTEAFF
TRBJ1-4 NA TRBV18 CASSPPSGFGGLFF
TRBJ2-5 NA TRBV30 CAWSASGLAVPQYF
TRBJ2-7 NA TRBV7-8 CASSLGGTGGYEQYF
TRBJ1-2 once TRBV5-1 CASSLDSPYGYTF
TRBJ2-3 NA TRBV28 CASSPRGGATDTQYF
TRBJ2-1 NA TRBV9 CASSPNLSGNEQFF
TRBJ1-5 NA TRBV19 CASRDPRGPQHF
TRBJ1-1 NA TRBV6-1 CASSDPGQGVEAFF
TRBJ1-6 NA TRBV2 CASRRGTGPIPLHF
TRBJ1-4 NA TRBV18 CASSPGTANNEKLFF
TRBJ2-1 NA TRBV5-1 CASSWTLQGASEQFF
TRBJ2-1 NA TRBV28 CASLSPTGLGYNEQFF
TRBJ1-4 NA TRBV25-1 CASSGWDTRGEKLFF
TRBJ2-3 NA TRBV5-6 CASSVRQLSTDTQYF
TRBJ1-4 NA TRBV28 CASRTTGSRRNEKLFF
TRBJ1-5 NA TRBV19 CASSPSPGTGWVNQPQHF
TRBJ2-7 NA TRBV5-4 CASSQTGGYEQYF
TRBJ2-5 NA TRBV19 CASNPTGAETQYF
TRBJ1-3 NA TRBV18 CASSPMRYQDRGASGNTIYF
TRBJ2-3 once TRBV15 CATSRDLGLAGATDTQYF
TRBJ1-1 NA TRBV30 CAWSRRFQGNMNTEAFF
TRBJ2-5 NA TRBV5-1 CASSLDTAGETQYF
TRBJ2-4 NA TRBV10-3 CAISSTEGADGKNIQYF
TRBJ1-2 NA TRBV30 CAWSFWHSNYGYTF
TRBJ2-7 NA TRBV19 CASRKQGASNEQYF
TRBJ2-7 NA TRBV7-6 CASSPGGTGSYEQYF
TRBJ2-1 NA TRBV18 CASSPPTSGRSSSYNEQFF
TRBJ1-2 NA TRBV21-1 CASSNGQVYGYTF
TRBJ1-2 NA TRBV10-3 CAISRDTSNYGYTF
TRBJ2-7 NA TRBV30 CAWSGEHKYEQYF
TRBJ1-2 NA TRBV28 CASNIAGPPGYGYTF
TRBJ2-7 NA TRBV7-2 CASSSMGQGLNEQYF
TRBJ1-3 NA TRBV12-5 CASGLVPLGNTIYF
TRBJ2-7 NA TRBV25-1 CASRGTVEQYF
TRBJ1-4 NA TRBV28 CASSQGQYNEKLFF